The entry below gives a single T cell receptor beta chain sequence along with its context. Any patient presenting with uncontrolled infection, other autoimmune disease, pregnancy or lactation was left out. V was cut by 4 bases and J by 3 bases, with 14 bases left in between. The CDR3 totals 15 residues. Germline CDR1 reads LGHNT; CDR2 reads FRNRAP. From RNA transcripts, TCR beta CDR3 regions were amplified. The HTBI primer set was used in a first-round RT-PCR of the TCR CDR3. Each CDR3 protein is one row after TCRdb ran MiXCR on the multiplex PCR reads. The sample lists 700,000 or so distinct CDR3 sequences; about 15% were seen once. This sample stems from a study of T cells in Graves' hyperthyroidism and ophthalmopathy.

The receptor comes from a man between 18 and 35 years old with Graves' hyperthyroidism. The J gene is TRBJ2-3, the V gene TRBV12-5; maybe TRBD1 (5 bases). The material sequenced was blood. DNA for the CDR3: TGTGCTAGTGGTTCCGCAGGGTATAGGACAGATACGCAGTATTTT. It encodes CASGSAGYRTDTQYF.